This record covers a single T cell receptor (beta chain). An end of the junction differs from the germline gene, which may be a read error. This specimen belongs to a study of molecular identifiers for immune sequencing clone quantification. Source material for naive CD8 libraries was about 20,000 to 1,100,000 sorted cells, with 10%, 30% or 50% RNA. The CDR3 totals 13 residues. Germline values: CDR1 MNHEY, CDR2 SMNVEV (reference sequence). Previously described methods and listed TCR primers were employed for the bulk TCR libraries. TCRdb reprocessed the PCR reads via MiXCR and lists one record per CDR3 protein. The sample contains 550,000 to 750,000 distinct CDR3 sequences, just under 20% of which appear only once.

The TCR sequence derives from a human donor in good health. Some libraries in this study had Jurkat cell RNA spiked in. The V call is TRBV27, the J call TRBJ1-1, with unresolved D. Sequencing used naive CD8+ T cells from blood, with Jurkat cell RNA spiked in. Subset described: FACS-sorted CD8+CD4-CCR7+CD45RA+ naive T cells. The CDR3 coding sequence is TGTGCCAGCAGCCTATCGAGCGGCACTGAAGTTTTCTTT. Protein: CASSLSSGTEVFF.